This is a list of T cell receptor beta chains from one sample in a study of molecular identifiers for immune sequencing clone quantification. TCRdb reprocessed the PCR reads via MiXCR and lists one record per CDR3 protein. This table has around 100,000 distinct CDR3 sequences, roughly 38% appearing once. Sequenced material: naive CD8+ T cells from blood, with Jurkat cell RNA spiked in. The receptors were gathered from a human donor in good health. Some libraries in this study had Jurkat cell RNA spiked in. Both conserved end residues are part of each CDR3. D genes are given only for firm matches. A clone size is listed for some rows: how often the clone was seen (once, few, many), or a class if it is expanded.

j_call	v_call	d_call	clone_size	cdr3_aa	cdr3_nt
TRBJ2-2	TRBV12-3/TRBV12-4	NA	NA	CASSPDWNTGELFF	TGTGCCAGCAGCCCGGACTGGAACACCGGGGAGCTGTTTTTT
TRBJ2-7	TRBV29-1	TRBD1	many	CSAIQGSPYEQYF	TGCAGCGCCATACAGGGGTCCCCCTACGAGCAGTACTTC
TRBJ1-1	TRBV15	NA	NA	CATSTPEGIMNTEAFF	TGTGCCACCAGCACCCCCGAAGGGATCATGAACACTGAAGCTTTCTTT
TRBJ2-3	TRBV27	NA	few	CASQRGASTDTQYF	TGTGCCAGCCAACGCGGGGCTAGCACAGATACGCAGTATTTT
TRBJ1-1	TRBV29-1	TRBD1	few	CSIRGQGGTEAFF	TGCAGCATCAGGGGGCAGGGGGGGACTGAAGCTTTCTTT
TRBJ1-2	TRBV13	NA	few	CASSPTRGLAYGYTF	TGTGCCAGCAGCCCCACCCGGGGTTTAGCCTATGGCTACACCTTC
TRBJ2-5	TRBV5-1	NA	few	CASSPAPGHGETQYF	TGCGCCAGCAGCCCGGCCCCGGGCCACGGAGAGACCCAGTACTTC
TRBJ2-3	TRBV12-3/TRBV12-4	TRBD1	many	CASSSGTASTDTQYF	TGTGCCAGCAGTTCGGGGACAGCTAGCACAGATACGCAGTATTTT
TRBJ2-5	TRBV28	TRBD1	few	CASSLSGGRGETQYF	TGTGCCAGCAGTTTGTCAGGGGGAAGGGGGGAGACCCAGTACTTC
TRBJ2-7	TRBV7-9	TRBD2	many	CASSPVSGRGRYEQYF	TGTGCCAGCAGCCCGGTGAGCGGGAGAGGGCGGTACGAGCAGTACTTC
TRBJ1-1	TRBV28	NA	many	CASSLTPETTEAFF	TGTGCCAGCAGTTTGACACCCGAAACTACTGAAGCTTTCTTT
TRBJ2-6	TRBV5-6	NA	many	CASSPGSGANVLTF	TGTGCCAGCAGCCCGGGGTCTGGGGCCAACGTCCTGACTTTC
TRBJ2-7	TRBV6-5	NA	NA	CASSDRASAYEQCF	TGTGCCAGCAGTGACCGGGCCTCTGCTTACGAGCAGTGCTTC
TRBJ2-3	TRBV28	NA	many	CASSAASDTQYF	TGTGCCAGCAGTGCGGCTAGTGATACGCAGTATTTT
TRBJ2-5	TRBV29-1	NA	NA	CSVDIPLGQYF	TGCAGCGTTGATATCCCTCTAGGCCAATACTTC
TRBJ2-2	TRBV12-1	NA	NA	CASSLQGEGTGELFF	TGTGCCAGCAGCTTACAGGGGGAAGGAACCGGGGAGCTGTTTTTT